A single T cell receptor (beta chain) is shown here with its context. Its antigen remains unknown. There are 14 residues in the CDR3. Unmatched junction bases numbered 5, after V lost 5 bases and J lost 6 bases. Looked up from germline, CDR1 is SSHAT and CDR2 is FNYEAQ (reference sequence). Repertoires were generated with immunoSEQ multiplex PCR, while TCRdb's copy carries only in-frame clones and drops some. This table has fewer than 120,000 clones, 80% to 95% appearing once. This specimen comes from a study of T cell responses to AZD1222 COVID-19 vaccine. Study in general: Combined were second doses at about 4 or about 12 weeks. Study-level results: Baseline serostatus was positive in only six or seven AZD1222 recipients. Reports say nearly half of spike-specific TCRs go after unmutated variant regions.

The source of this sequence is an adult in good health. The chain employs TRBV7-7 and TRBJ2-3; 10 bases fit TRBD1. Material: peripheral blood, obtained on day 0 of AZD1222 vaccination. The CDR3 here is CASSLRDRGDTQYF. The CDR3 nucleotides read TGTGCCAGCAGCCTCCGGGACAGGGGTGATACGCAGTATTTT.